Sequencing of this TCR beta chain was carried out in a study of shared clonotypes between healthy human individuals. Study-wide context: Per-donor plates numbered three CD4 naive, three CD4 memory, two CD8 naive and one CD8 memory. Regarding the study as a whole: The expectation was that sequencing depth would affect clonotype sharing among donors.

The authors loaded approximately 220 ng DNA, 27,000 or so T cell genomes, into sorted-subset replicate PCRs. Sequenced by immunoSEQ multiplex PCR; TCRdb stores in-frame clones only, minus some. The table includes more than 1.2 million clones, just under 99% detected once. Splitting of CD4+ cells produced CD45RA+ naive and CD45RA-negative memory subsets. Between the trimmed V and J ends, which lost 7 bases and 5 bases, there was a span of 17 bases. The CDR3 sequence is 14 residues long. Germline V gives CDR1 MNHEY, CDR2 SVGAGI. About this clone itself: Its antigen is currently unknown.

The chain uses TRBV6-5 and TRBJ1-1; D remains unclear. The receptor's source is a man aged 25-40 years in good health. The sequenced sample was naive CD4+ T cells sorted from blood. Subset denoted: CD45RA+ positively selected. Written as DNA, the CDR3 is TGTGCCAGCACTAGAGGAATGGGAGGTACTGAAGCTTTCTTT. It encodes CASTRGMGGTEAFF.